These 22 T cell receptor beta chains were all obtained from the same sample, sequenced in a study of blood T cell repertoires in COVID-19. Profiling relied on immunoSEQ multiplex PCR, and the TCRdb table lists in-frame clones only, not all of them. The profile covers roughly 81,000 clones, with around 81% appearing a single time and about 2% taken by the ten largest. The sample consisted of peripheral blood. These receptors were collected from a woman in her 70s with acute or convalescent COVID-19.

The V and J genes are TRBV6-1 and TRBJ1-2; no clear D. Between the trimmed V and J ends, which lost 3 bases and 3 bases, there was a span of 14 bases. This CDR3 is 15 amino acids long. Germline V lookup: CDR1 MNHNS, CDR2 SASEGT. The DNA of the CDR3 is TGTGCCAGCAGTGAGTCGGGGTTGAGGGACTATGGCTACACCTTC. Translated, it gives CASSESGLRDYGYTF.

The genes are TRBV15 and TRBJ1-5; tentative D call: TRBD1 (5 bases). Trimming stripped 0 bases from V and 7 bases from J, with 13 bases between. CDR1 and CDR2 (germline): LNHNV, YYDKDF (reference sequence). The CDR3 loop spans 15 amino acids. The DNA of the CDR3 is TGTGCCACCAGCAGAGAGGGCGGGAGGGGCCAGCCCCAGCATTTT. This translates into CATSREGGRGQPQHF.

The V and J genes are TRBV3-1 (or the pseudogene TRBV3-2) and TRBJ1-1; 7 nucleotides line up with TRBD1. The V gene end was trimmed by 8 bases and the J gene end by 3 bases; junction bases not matched to a gene: 3. The CDR3 is 12 amino acids. CDR1 is LGHDT and CDR2 is YNNKEL in the germline V gene (reference sequence). The CDR3, as DNA: TGTGCCAGCGGTGACAGGGACACTGAAGCTTTCTTT. Residues: CASGDRDTEAFF.

This chain connects TRBV5-5 to TRBJ1-1; D not certain. The ends were cut back, 0 bases at V and 5 bases at J, with 8 bases in the middle. This CDR3 is 13 amino acids long. CDR1 and CDR2 from the germline V gene are SGHKS and YYEKEE (reference sequence). The CDR3 is CASSLDYTTEAFF. DNA of the CDR3: TGTGCCAGCAGCTTGGATTACACGACTGAAGCTTTCTTT.

The chain couples TRBV2 to TRBJ2-2; D might be TRBD2 (7 bases). This CDR3 has 15 residues. Germline CDR1 is SNHLY and CDR2 is FYNNEI. Trimming left V 6 bases short and J 7 bases short, with 18 bases between. CDR3 residues: CASRAGRGANGELFF. CDR3 nucleotides: TGTGCCAGCAGGGCTGGGAGGGGGGCGAACGGGGAGCTGTTTTTT.

The V call is TRBV5-1, the J call TRBJ2-7, with no clear D. The germline V gene encodes CDR1 SGHRS and CDR2 YFSETQ. V was shortened by 0 bases and J by 2 bases, with 3 bases between the two germline ends. CDR3 size: 12 residues. CDR3 coding DNA: TGCGCCAGCAGCTTGGGCGCCTACGAGCAGTACTTC. This codes for CASSLGAYEQYF.

The chain links TRBV7-3 to TRBJ2-2; maybe TRBD1 (6 bases). V dropped 2 bases and J dropped 0 bases, with 13 bases sitting between them. The CDR3 runs to 17 residues. From germline, CDR1 is SGHTA and CDR2 FQGTGA. The CDR3 region is CASSLGARDTNTGELFF. The CDR3 DNA reads TGTGCCAGCAGCTTAGGAGCTCGGGACACGAACACCGGGGAGCTGTTTTTT.

The V and J genes are TRBV10-2 and TRBJ1-4; 10 nucleotides match TRBD1. V shed 6 bases and J 6 bases; nucleotides not matched to a gene: 1. The length of the CDR3 is 13 residues. The germline V gene has CDR1 WSHSY and CDR2 SAAADI. The CDR3 region is CASRGTGDEKLFF. In DNA, the CDR3 is TGCGCCAGCAGGGGGACAGGGGATGAAAAACTGTTTTTT.

V usage is TRBV28 and J usage is TRBJ2-7; tentatively, D is TRBD1 (6 bases). The CDR3 totals 14 residues. CDR1 MDHEN and CDR2 SYDVKM come from the germline V gene. Trimming cost V 7 bases and J 3 bases, with 16 bases left between them. The CDR3, as DNA: TGTGCCAGCACCTTGGCAGGGGTATACTACGAGCAGTACTTC. Residues: CASTLAGVYYEQYF.

The chain links TRBV5-5 to TRBJ2-2; the D is unclear. This CDR3 has 12 amino acids. With 4 bases removed from V and 1 base from J, the gap between germline ends came to 2 bases. Per the germline V gene, CDR1 is SGHKS and CDR2 is YYEKEE (reference sequence). CDR3 residues: CASSRNTGELFF. For the CDR3, the DNA is TGTGCCAGCAGCCGGAACACCGGGGAGCTGTTTTTT.

The chain couples TRBV28 to TRBJ1-4, with TRBD1 identical over 7 bases. The CDR3 totals 15 residues. From germline, CDR1 is MDHEN and CDR2 SYDVKM. V dropped 3 bases and J dropped 8; count of bases not matched to a gene: 9. The CDR3 is CASSFGGEQGEKLFF. Written as DNA, the CDR3 is TGTGCCAGCAGTTTTGGCGGGGAACAGGGGGAAAAACTGTTTTTT. Variable domain in full (rest from reference TRBV28 and TRBJ1-4): DVKVTQSSRYLVKRTGEKVFLECVQDMDHENMFWYRQDPGLGLRLIYFSYDVKMKEKGDIPEGYSVSREKKERFSLILESASTNQTSMYLCASSFGGEQGEKLFFGSGTQLSVL.

The J gene is TRBJ2-1, the V gene TRBV29-1, with D possibly matching TRBD1 (6 bases). Trimming took 1 base from V and 3 from J, leaving 7 bases between them. The CDR3 spans 13 residues. Germline-derived CDR1 and CDR2 are SQVTM and ANQGSEA. Written as DNA, the CDR3 is TGCAGCGTTGAAGGGACAGTCTACAATGAGCAGTTCTTC. This sequence encodes CSVEGTVYNEQFF.

The chain carries TRBV18 and TRBJ1-2; D is undetermined. From germline, CDR1 is KGHSH and CDR2 LQKENI. V dropped 0 bases and J dropped 4 bases, with 15 bases sitting between them. This CDR3 is 16 amino acids long. The CDR3: CASSPPRGQQFYGYTF. CDR3 in DNA: TGTGCCAGCTCACCACCCCGCGGCCAGCAGTTCTATGGCTACACCTTC.

V usage is TRBV12-5 and J usage is TRBJ1-4, with D hard to call. CDR3 length: 13 residues. Germline loops: CDR1 LGHNT, CDR2 FRNRAP. With 0 bases removed from V and 7 bases from J, the gap between germline ends came to 6 bases. CDR3 in amino acids: CASGLVKSEKLFF. CDR3 coding DNA: TGTGCTAGTGGTTTGGTGAAGAGTGAAAAACTGTTTTTT.

As to this clone: Different DNA sequences within this sample yield the same CDR3. This chain connects TRBV5-6 to TRBJ2-1, with TRBD2 matching 7 bases. With 3 bases clipped from V and 2 bases from J, the junction kept 5 bases outside the gene matches. The CDR3 runs to 15 residues. Germline CDR1 is SGHDT and CDR2 is YYEEEE. CDR3 amino acids: CASSSRGGAYNEQFF. As DNA, the CDR3 is TGTGCCAGCAGCTCTAGGGGAGGGGCCTACAATGAGCAGTTCTTC. Variable domain in full (rest from reference TRBV5-6 and TRBJ2-1): DAGVTQSPTHLIKTRGQQVTLRCSPKSGHDTVSWYQQALGQGPQFIFQYYEEEERQRGNFPDRFSGHQFPNYSSELNVNALLLGDSALYLCASSSRGGAYNEQFFGPGTRLTVL.

The chain has TRBV5-1 and TRBJ2-5; D is uncertain. Trimming left V 0 bases short and J 5 bases short, with 20 bases between. Looked up from germline, CDR1 is SGHRS and CDR2 is YFSETQ. This CDR3 is built from 17 residues. The CDR3, as DNA: TGCGCCAGCAGCTTGGAGCTACAGCCCCGAAGTGGGGAGACCCAGTACTTC. Translating gives CASSLELQPRSGETQYF.

The genes are TRBV6-6 and TRBJ1-4; D unclear. CDR1 is MNHNY and CDR2 is SVGAGI in the germline V gene (reference sequence). CDR3 length: 11 residues. V was shortened by 0 bases and J by 11 bases, with 4 bases between the two germline ends. The CDR3 is CASSYSEKLFF. The DNA of the CDR3 is TGTGCCAGCAGTTACTCCGAGAAACTGTTTTTT.

The chain employs TRBV5-1 and TRBJ2-3; 8 bases align to TRBD2. CDR1 SGHRS and CDR2 YFSETQ come from the germline V gene. V shed 7 bases, J shed 0 bases, and the junction held 7 bases outside the gene matches. CDR3 length: 15 amino acids. In DNA form, the CDR3 reads TGCGCCAGCCGCGGGGGGCCGGGTAGCACAGATACGCAGTATTTT. This codes for CASRGGPGSTDTQYF.

The chain recombines TRBV4-2 with TRBJ1-1; TRBD1 agrees at 8 bases. The germline CDR1 and CDR2 sequences are LGHNA and YNFKEQ. J lost 2 bases, V lost 0 bases, and 5 bases had no gene match. This CDR3 region has 16 residues. CDR3: CASSQDRTGFNTEAFF. As DNA, the CDR3 is TGTGCCAGCAGCCAAGATAGGACAGGGTTTAACACTGAAGCTTTCTTT.

This clone has just a few counts. V usage is TRBV7-8 and J usage is TRBJ1-6, with 7 bases matching TRBD1. Germline CDR1 is SGHVS and CDR2 is FQNEAQ. The length of the CDR3 is 16 residues. V was pared by 5 bases and J by 6 bases, with 10 bases of the junction left unmatched. CDR3 region: CASSTVRDRSNSPLHF. In nucleotides, the CDR3 is TGTGCCAGCAGCACGGTCCGGGACAGAAGTAATTCACCCCTCCACTTT.

The chain has TRBV9 and TRBJ2-7, with D uncertain. Germline CDR1 and CDR2: SGDLS and YYNGEE. The CDR3 spans 15 residues. The V end was cut by 0 bases, the J end by 2 bases, with 12 bases between. The CDR3 DNA is TGTGCCAGCAGCGTAGCCGGCTCCGAGGCCTACGAGCAGTACTTC. Translated, it gives CASSVAGSEAYEQYF.

V gene TRBV6-1 combines with J gene TRBJ1-2, with 9 bases lining up with TRBD1. The CDR3 sequence is 17 residues long. Germline trimming cut 3 bases from V and 6 bases from J; bases unmatched to any gene: 14. Germline CDR1 reads MNHNS; CDR2 reads SASEGT. The CDR3 region is CASSDNYRDREEHGYTF. DNA of the CDR3: TGTGCCAGCAGTGACAATTACCGGGACAGGGAAGAGCATGGCTACACCTTC.